Sequencing of this T cell receptor beta chain was carried out in a study of response to subunit inactivated influenza vaccine. In the case of this clonotype: Antigen specificity is unknown.

The germline V and J ends were trimmed by 9 bases and 6 bases, with 18 bases remaining between them. The CDR3 runs to 13 residues. The germline V gene encodes CDR1 MNHEY and CDR2 SVGEGT. Each CDR3 protein gets one entry after TCRdb re-called the RT-PCR reads with MiXCR. Of around 530,000 distinct CDR3 sequences listed, about 10% were seen once; the top ten hold around 9.6%. Overall study findings and caveats: A suggestion made by the authors is that each seasonal influenza vaccination recruits few new T cells.

Sequenced material: PBMCs from blood, taken on the day of vaccination. The source is a man in his forties or fifties who received an inactivated influenza vaccine. The chain couples TRBV6-2 or TRBV6-3 to TRBJ2-7; D not resolved. CDR3 coding DNA: TGTGCCAGTAGTCAACTCCTGATATCCGAGCAGTACTTC. Its translation: CASSQLLISEQYF.